This T cell receptor (beta chain) was sequenced during a study of Ad26.COV2.S vaccination and SARS-CoV-2 variants. TCRdb keeps only in-frame clones here, not all; method: immunoSEQ multiplex PCR. The sample carries just over 350,000 clones, about 85% recorded once. This CDR3 contains 15 residues. The V gene lost 2 bases and the J gene lost 5 bases, with 15 bases spanning the gap. Germline V gives CDR1 MNHNY, CDR2 SVGAGI (reference sequence). Treatment of the sample: approximately 18 received Ad26.COV2.S at low or high dose, single or two shots; 5 received placebo; per-sample allocation not given. Collection of the samples took place on day 63 after the first injection of vaccine or placebo. Expressing Wuhan-strain SARS-CoV-2 spike, an Ad26 vector served as the vaccine.

This TCR derives from a person aged 18 to 65 who received the Ad26.COV2.S COVID-19 vaccine or a placebo. The specimen was peripheral blood, collected in a trial of Ad26.COV2.S vaccine versus placebo. The chain has TRBV6-6 and TRBJ2-5; tentatively, D is TRBD2 (6 bases). CDR3 nucleotides: TGTGCCAGCAGTTACCCGGACCGGGCGGGGGAGACCCAGTACTTC. This sequence encodes CASSYPDRAGETQYF.